A selection of T cell receptor beta chains follows, all from one sample in a study of blood T cells in healthy people across ages. TCRdb re-analysed the 5' RACE reads in MiXCR, keeping a single row per CDR3 protein. The table lists around 1.5 million distinct CDR3 sequences, roughly 30% of them singletons. The sample was blood. The origin of the receptors is a young woman in good health. CDR3s include the opening cysteine and the closing phenylalanine or tryptophan. A D gene is named only where the DNA matches it firmly. Rows may omit the clone size; those that give it use once, few, many or a size class.

clone size,V gene,D gene,J gene,CDR3 protein,CDR3 DNA
NA,TRBV12-3/TRBV12-4,NA,TRBJ1-2,CASSYGTKNYGYTF,TGTGCCAGCAGCTACGGGACAAAGAACTATGGCTACACCTTC
NA,TRBV9,TRBD1,TRBJ2-3,CASSVGQGEDTQYF,TGTGCCAGCAGCGTAGGACAGGGGGAGGATACGCAGTATTTT
few,TRBV27,NA,TRBJ2-5,CASSPLGGSGEETQYF,TGTGCCAGCAGTCCCCTGGGTGGTAGTGGAGAAGAGACCCAGTACTTC
NA,TRBV6-6,TRBD2,TRBJ2-1,CASSYSLSGGGQNEQFF,TGTGCCAGCAGTTACTCTCTTAGCGGGGGGGGCCAAAATGAGCAGTTCTTC
NA,TRBV6-2/TRBV6-3,TRBD2,TRBJ2-1,CACSPSGGAYNEQFF,TGTGCCTGCAGTCCGAGCGGGGGGGCCTACAATGAGCAGTTCTTC
few,TRBV10-3,NA,TRBJ1-1,CAIRGEMEAFF,TGTGCCATCAGGGGGGAGATGGAAGCTTTCTTT
NA,TRBV5-1,NA,TRBJ1-1,CASGETVNTEAFF,TGCGCCAGCGGGGAGACAGTTAACACTGAAGCTTTCTTT
few,TRBV7-9,TRBD1,TRBJ1-4,CASSFGQGEKLFF,TGTGCCAGCAGCTTTGGACAGGGCGAAAAACTGTTTTTT
few,TRBV3-1,TRBD2,TRBJ2-7,CASSASGRNYEQYF,TGTGCCAGCAGTGCCAGCGGGAGGAACTACGAGCAGTACTTC
NA,TRBV28,NA,TRBJ1-1,CASSTRGGSTEAFF,TGTGCCAGCAGCACCCGGGGCGGGAGCACTGAAGCTTTCTTT
many,TRBV29-1,TRBD1,TRBJ2-6,CSAVGRGTGGSGANVLTF,TGCAGCGCCGTGGGACGCGGGACAGGGGGCTCTGGGGCCAACGTCCTGACTTTC
once,TRBV28,TRBD2,TRBJ2-7,CASGTSRLEQYF,TGTGCCTCCGGGACTAGTCGCCTCGAGCAGTACTTC
once,TRBV5-1,NA,TRBJ1-1,CASSLLGPLENTEAFF,TGCGCCAGCAGCTTGCTAGGTCCGCTAGAGAACACTGAAGCTTTCTTT
few,TRBV7-8,TRBD1,TRBJ2-1,CASRGQGNEQFF,TGTGCCAGCAGGGGACAGGGCAATGAGCAGTTCTTC
NA,TRBV29-1,NA,TRBJ1-2,CSVAWPLDGYTF,TGCAGCGTTGCATGGCCCCTGGATGGCTACACCTTC
NA,TRBV7-9,NA,TRBJ1-1,CASSSGGVMNTEAFF,TGTGCCAGCAGCTCCGGCGGGGTAATGAACACTGAAGCTTTCTTT
few,TRBV4-1,TRBD1,TRBJ1-2,CASSQVGTDPYYGYTF,TGCGCCAGCAGCCAGGTCGGGACAGACCCTTACTATGGCTACACCTTC
NA,TRBV27,TRBD2,TRBJ2-3,CASGGGRARDTQYF,TGTGCCAGCGGGGGCGGGAGGGCCAGGGATACGCAGTATTTT
NA,TRBV3-1,NA,TRBJ2-5,CASSQLPGQETQYF,TGTGCCAGCAGCCAACTTCCGGGTCAAGAGACCCAGTACTTC
few,TRBV7-2,NA,TRBJ2-7,CASSSYPGTYEQYF,TGTGCCAGCAGCTCCTATCCAGGAACCTACGAGCAGTACTTC
NA,TRBV4-1,NA,TRBJ1-1,CASSPHTANTEAFF,TGCGCCAGCAGCCCCCATACGGCCAACACTGAAGCTTTCTTT
few,TRBV10-3,NA,TRBJ1-1,CAISESQANTEAFF,TGTGCCATCAGTGAATCCCAGGCGAACACTGAAGCTTTCTTT
NA,TRBV25-1,NA,TRBJ1-3,CASSESQGRNTIYF,TGTGCCAGCAGTGAAAGCCAGGGTCGGAACACCATATATTTT
few,TRBV12-3/TRBV12-4,TRBD2,TRBJ2-2,CASSLGEGRTGELFF,TGTGCCAGCAGTTTAGGGGAGGGGCGGACCGGGGAGCTGTTTTTT
few,TRBV7-3,NA,TRBJ2-3,CASSLQELSTDTQYF,TGTGCCAGCAGCTTACAAGAGCTTAGCACAGATACGCAGTATTTT
many,TRBV12-3/TRBV12-4,NA,TRBJ2-5,CASRPASTPETQYF,TGTGCCAGCAGACCTGCTTCGACCCCAGAGACCCAGTACTTC
many,TRBV20-1,NA,TRBJ2-7,CSARDQGYEQYF,TGCAGCGCCCGGGACCAGGGGTACGAGCAGTACTTC
NA,TRBV27,NA,TRBJ2-7,CASSRTVLPDEQYF,TGTGCCAGCAGTCGGACAGTCCTTCCTGACGAGCAGTACTTC
many,TRBV5-1,NA,TRBJ1-2,CASSLERANYGYTF,TGCGCCAGCAGCTTAGAGAGGGCTAACTATGGCTACACCTTC
NA,TRBV7-9,NA,TRBJ1-6,CASSSWAGPINNSPLHF,TGTGCCAGCAGCTCGTGGGCCGGGCCGATTAATAATTCACCCCTCCACTTT
few,TRBV28,TRBD1,TRBJ1-2,CATFPGNRGAWGYTF,TGTGCCACCTTTCCCGGGAACAGGGGGGCTTGGGGCTACACCTTC
NA,TRBV18,NA,TRBJ2-5,CASSPPGGTTQYF,TGTGCCAGCTCACCACCTGGAGGGACCACCCAGTACTTC
NA,TRBV21-1,NA,TRBJ2-7,CASSKAWPWYEQYF,TGTGCCAGCAGCAAGGCCTGGCCTTGGTACGAGCAGTACTTC
NA,TRBV18,NA,TRBJ2-5,CASSLGVDRIQETQYF,TGTGCCAGCTCGCTAGGGGTGGACAGAATCCAAGAGACCCAGTACTTC
few,TRBV29-1,NA,TRBJ1-2,CSAGRQGSGYTF,TGCAGCGCCGGGAGGCAGGGTAGTGGCTACACCTTC
NA,TRBV6-6,NA,TRBJ1-1,CASSYREDTEAFF,TGTGCCAGCAGTTACAGGGAGGACACTGAAGCTTTCTTT
NA,TRBV9,NA,TRBJ2-7,CASSPPRSYNEQYF,TGTGCCAGCAGCCCCCCTAGGTCCTACAATGAGCAGTACTTC
few,TRBV5-6,NA,TRBJ2-1,CASSPIGLHNYNEQFF,TGTGCCAGCAGCCCAATCGGTCTCCATAACTACAATGAGCAGTTCTTC
few,TRBV20-1,TRBD2,TRBJ2-3,CSATLAMSTDTQYF,TGCAGTGCCACACTAGCGATGAGCACAGATACGCAGTATTTT
many,TRBV20-1,NA,TRBJ2-7,CSARDLEGASSYEQYF,TGCAGTGCTAGAGATCTCGAGGGTGCTAGCTCCTACGAGCAGTACTTC
NA,TRBV2,TRBD1,TRBJ2-5,CASRTAGTEKETQYF,TGTGCCAGCAGAACCGCCGGGACAGAAAAAGAGACCCAGTACTTC
NA,TRBV28,NA,TRBJ2-7,CASSSPRGSESSYEQYF,TGTGCCAGCAGTTCCCCGAGGGGGTCTGAAAGCTCCTACGAGCAGTACTTC
NA,TRBV3-1,NA,TRBJ2-2,CASNQAVERDHRELFF,TGTGCCAGCAACCAAGCGGTAGAGAGGGACCACCGGGAGCTGTTTTTT